This T cell receptor (beta chain) was found in a study of shared clonotypes between healthy human individuals. This table comes from immunoSEQ multiplex PCR, and its TCRdb copy is limited to in-frame clones, with some not included. The sample shows some 980,000 clones, about 80% of them seen only once. The CDR3 covers 17 residues. In germline, CDR1 is SGHVS, CDR2 FQNEAQ. Between the trimmed V and J ends, which lost 7 bases and 6 bases, there was a span of 25 bases. The chain uses TRBV7-8 and TRBJ2-1; D might be TRBD2 (5 bases). The source material was memory CD4+ T cells sorted from blood. Subset here: CD45RA-negative fraction. The sequence came from a young man in good health. The CDR3 sequence is CASNRPLSGISGNEQFF. The CDR3 DNA sequence: TGTGCCAGCAACCGGCCCCTGAGCGGTATTTCGGGCAATGAGCAGTTCTTC.